These 9 T cell receptor beta chains originate from one sample sequenced in a study of T cells expressing NK-cell markers. TCRdb reprocessed the 5' RACE reads and reports one entry per CDR3 protein, with no DNA. The table lists some 150,000 distinct CDR3 sequences, with more than 10% in the top ten. Source material: blood T cells: a sorted CD56 or NKG2C T cell subset, CD4+ or CD8+ T cells, or bulk PBMC T cells (not recorded which). Source of these receptors: a man between 18 and 29 years old in good health.

The J gene is TRBJ2-1, the V gene TRBV10-3; with no DNA, the TCRdb D assignment of TRBD2 cannot be verified. The germline gives CDR1 ENHRY, CDR2 SYGVKD. The CDR3 sequence is 15 residues long. The CDR3 is CAISESSSGLNEQFF.

The chain joins TRBV14 to TRBJ2-1; TCRdb reports TRBD2, a call that lacks DNA to check it against. The CDR3 length is 15 residues. Germline CDR1 reads SGHDN; CDR2 reads FVKESK. CDR3 residues: CASSPGLAGLYEQFF.

The chain carries TRBV4-2 and TRBJ2-3; TCRdb gives TRBD2 as the D gene, but with no DNA this cannot be confirmed. The CDR3 sequence is 16 residues long. The germline V gene encodes CDR1 LGHNA and CDR2 YNFKEQ. The CDR3 loop reads CASSQDGGLGTDTQYF.

This CDR3 reads CASRGQGVLAGGKNTGELFF. The chain employs TRBV12-3 or TRBV12-4 and TRBJ2-2; checking the TCRdb D call of TRBD2 is not possible without DNA. This CDR3 region has 20 residues.

This chain links TRBV19 with TRBJ2-1; the D call from TCRdb, TRBD2, cannot be confirmed without DNA. Germline V lookup: CDR1 LNHDA, CDR2 SQIVND (reference sequence). The CDR3 is made up of 17 amino acids. The CDR3 here is CASSINVGASGRREQFF.

This chain connects TRBV14 to TRBJ2-1. The length of the CDR3 is 14 residues. CDR1 SGHDN and CDR2 FVKESK come from the germline V gene. The CDR3 sequence is CASSQESSYWEQFF.

The chain employs TRBV6-5 and TRBJ2-1; the D call from TCRdb, TRBD2, cannot be confirmed without DNA. Germline CDR1 MNHEY, CDR2 SVGAGI. This CDR3 has 15 residues. This CDR3 reads CASSSIGGRLNEQFF.

The chain has TRBV28 and TRBJ2-5; the TCRdb call, TRBD1, lacks DNA for checking. Germline assignment: CDR1 MDHEN and CDR2 SYDVKM. This CDR3 spans 14 amino acids. The CDR3 spells CASRPDQGLETQYF.

V and J are TRBV20-1 and TRBJ2-2; TCRdb names TRBD2, which stays unverified in the absence of DNA. The CDR3 totals 17 residues. The germline V gene has CDR1 DFQATT and CDR2 SNEGSKA (reference sequence). CDR3 sequence: CSARETSGSLNTGELFF.